One sample yielded the 30 T cell receptor beta chains listed below, sequenced in a study of blood T cell repertoires in COVID-19. The data were produced by immunoSEQ multiplex PCR, yet TCRdb's version contains in-frame clones alone and is incomplete. The sample shows 130,000 or so clones, more than 75% of them seen only once. Sequences were obtained from peripheral blood. The source is a man aged 55 to 69 with acute or convalescent COVID-19.

The rearrangement joins TRBV3-1 (or the pseudogene TRBV3-2) to TRBJ2-7, with a weak D call TRBD2 (5 bases). This CDR3 region has 15 residues. Germline V gives CDR1 LGHDT, CDR2 YNNKEL (reference sequence). Trimming cost V 1 base and J 0 bases, with 10 bases left between them. The DNA of the CDR3 is TGTGCCAGCAGCCAAGGGAGCGGAGCCTCCTACGAGCAGTACTTC. It codes for CASSQGSGASYEQYF.

This sequence joins TRBV15 and TRBJ1-2; no firm D call. V lost 0 bases and J 8 bases, leaving 7 bases between the germline ends. The CDR3 sequence is 12 residues long. Germline V gene data show CDR1 as LNHNV and CDR2 as YYDKDF (reference sequence). CDR3 DNA sequence: TGTGCCACCAGCAGAGAGGCCGGGGGCTACACCTTC. This gives the protein CATSREAGGYTF. Full variable domain (missing parts from reference TRBV15 and TRBJ1-2): DAMVIQNPRYQVTQFGKPVTLSCSQTLNHNVMYWYQQKSSQAPKLLFHYYDKDFNNEADTPDNFQSRRPNTSFCFLDIRSPGLGDTAMYLCATSREAGGYTFGSGTRLTVV.

The chain carries TRBV28 and TRBJ2-7, with D possibly matching TRBD1 (6 bases). The CDR3 is made up of 14 amino acids. CDR1 is MDHEN, CDR2 SYDVKM, per germline. V was clipped by 6 bases and J by 0 bases, with 12 bases between them. The chain's CDR3 is CASSGTLSSYEQYF. In DNA, the CDR3 is TGTGCCAGCAGCGGGACACTTAGCTCCTACGAGCAGTACTTC.

The chain carries TRBV7-2 and TRBJ2-7, with 11 bases that match TRBD2. V shed 2 bases, J shed 1 base, and the junction held 7 bases outside the gene matches. This CDR3 is 17 amino acids long. Germline CDR1 is SGHTA and CDR2 is FQGNSA. CDR3 loop: CASSLTSGRGGSYEQYF. The CDR3 DNA follows: TGTGCCAGCAGCTTAACTAGCGGGAGAGGGGGATCCTACGAGCAGTACTTC.

The V gene is TRBV24-1, the J gene TRBJ2-7; D perhaps matches TRBD1 (6 bases). Looked up from germline, CDR1 is KGHDR and CDR2 is SFDVKD. Trimming took off 4 bases at V and 9 bases at J, with 18 bases between the two ends. This CDR3 has 14 residues. This chain's CDR3 is CATSDTGHGFGQYF. CDR3 nucleotide sequence: TGTGCCACCAGTGACACGGGACATGGGTTTGGGCAGTACTTC.

The DNA for the CDR3 is TGTGCCAGCTCACCAAACACGGGAAACTATGGCTACACCTTC. It codes for CASSPNTGNYGYTF. This chain links TRBV18 with TRBJ1-2; D is ambiguous. The ends were cut back, 2 bases at V and 2 bases at J, with 9 bases in the middle. CDR3 length: 14 amino acids. Germline assignment: CDR1 KGHSH and CDR2 LQKENI.

The genes are TRBV28 and TRBJ2-6, with 7 bases fitting TRBD1. CDR3 size: 15 residues. Germline CDR1 reads MDHEN; CDR2 reads SYDVKM. V was clipped by 5 bases and J by 3 bases; unmatched bases: 4. CDR3 amino acids: CASSETGSGANVLTF. In nucleotides, the CDR3 is TGTGCCAGCAGTGAGACAGGGAGTGGGGCCAACGTCCTGACTTTC. Full variable domain (missing parts from reference TRBV28 and TRBJ2-6): DVKVTQSSRYLVKRTGEKVFLECVQDMDHENMFWYRQDPGLGLRLIYFSYDVKMKEKGDIPEGYSVSREKKERFSLILESASTNQTSMYLCASSETGSGANVLTFGAGSRLTVL.

The chain is built from TRBV5-6 and TRBJ1-3, with TRBD1 identical over 10 bases. The CDR3 is made up of 16 amino acids. The germline gives CDR1 SGHDT, CDR2 YYEEEE. J lost 0 bases, V lost 3 bases, and 3 bases had no gene match. The CDR3 loop reads CASSSRDRGSGNTIYF. The DNA of the CDR3 is TGTGCCAGCAGCTCCCGGGACAGGGGCTCTGGAAACACCATATATTTT.

The J gene is TRBJ1-1, the V gene TRBV3-1 (or the pseudogene TRBV3-2); a weak D match, TRBD1 (6 bases). V was shortened by 4 bases and J by 6 bases, with 15 bases between the two germline ends. Germline V gene sequence: CDR1 LGHDT, CDR2 YNNKEL (reference sequence). The CDR3 covers 14 residues. The CDR3 nucleotides are TGTGCCAGCAGCCGGGACACAACTGGCCCTGAAGCTTTCTTT. Translation: CASSRDTTGPEAFF.

This clone was picked up one time. This rearrangement joins TRBV19 to TRBJ2-2; possibly TRBD2 for D (5 bases). From germline, CDR1 is LNHDA and CDR2 SQIVND (reference sequence). Trimming pared 0 bases from V and 4 bases from J, leaving 12 bases between. This CDR3 is 16 amino acids long. Here the CDR3 DNA reads TGTGCCAGTAGTATAGATGGGGAGTGGGGCACCGGGGAGCTGTTTTTT. Residues: CASSIDGEWGTGELFF.

The chain employs TRBV19 and TRBJ2-2, with a tentative D call TRBD2 (6 bases). This CDR3 spans 15 amino acids. V was pared by 4 bases and J by 5 bases, with 14 bases between. CDR1 is LNHDA, CDR2 SQIVND, per germline (reference sequence). CDR3 in amino acids: CASSTERALTGELFF. The CDR3 nucleotides read TGTGCCAGTAGTACAGAGCGGGCTCTTACCGGGGAGCTGTTTTTT.

V usage is TRBV2 and J usage is TRBJ1-5; 7 nucleotides match TRBD1. The V gene end was trimmed by 5 bases and the J gene end by 6 bases; junction bases not matched to a gene: 10. CDR1 SNHLY and CDR2 FYNNEI come from the germline V gene. CDR3 length: 15 residues. For the CDR3, the DNA is TGTGCCAGCAGTTACCGGGACAGAGTCCCTCAGCCCCAGCATTTT. It specifies CASSYRDRVPQPQHF.

J is TRBJ2-7 and V is TRBV4-3, with D tentatively TRBD1 (5 bases). CDR1 LGHNA and CDR2 YSLEER come from the germline V gene. V shed 1 base and J shed 7 bases, with 14 bases lying between them. The CDR3 totals 14 residues. Here the CDR3 DNA reads TGCGCCAGCAGCCAAGGGGGTGTGGGGCGTGAGCAGTACTTC. Its protein product is CASSQGGVGREQYF.

CDR3 sequence: CATSPRSGRTDTQYF. The DNA of the CDR3 is TGTGCCACCAGCCCCCGGTCAGGGCGCACAGATACGCAGTATTTT. The rearrangement joins TRBV24-1 to TRBJ2-3, with D possibly TRBD1 on 5 matching bases. The V end was cut by 7 bases, the J end by 1 base, with 14 bases between. The CDR3 has 15 amino acids. The V gene's germline CDR1 is KGHDR and CDR2 SFDVKD.

This clone was counted between two and nine times. The V and J genes are TRBV5-4 and TRBJ2-5, with TRBD2 identical over 7 bases. CDR3 length: 15 residues. Germline lookup yields CDR1 SGHNT and CDR2 YYREEE (reference sequence). The ends lost 4 bases at V and 4 bases at J; junction bases unmatched: 10. The DNA for the CDR3 is TGTGCCAGCAGCGGGCGGGGGAGAAGTCGAGAGACCCAGTACTTC. Protein sequence: CASSGRGRSRETQYF. The complete variable domain, with remaining parts taken from reference TRBV5-4 and TRBJ2-5, reads ETGVTQSPTHLIKTRGQQVTLRCSSQSGHNTVSWYQQALGQGPQFIFQYYREEENGRGNFPPRFSGLQFPNYSSELNVNALELDDSALYLCASSGRGRSRETQYFGPGTRLLVL.

The chain uses TRBV30 and TRBJ2-7; TRBD1 agrees at 10 bases. Per germline, CDR1 GTSNPN and CDR2 SVGIG (reference sequence). V was clipped by 4 bases and J by 1 base; unmatched bases: 7. The CDR3 runs to 15 residues. The chain's CDR3 is CAWTDRDRGSYEQYF. The CDR3 DNA follows: TGTGCCTGGACCGACCGGGACAGGGGTTCCTACGAGCAGTACTTC.

The V and J genes are TRBV19 and TRBJ2-2; possible D gene TRBD1, 6 bases. Germline-derived CDR1 and CDR2 are LNHDA and SQIVND (reference sequence). The CDR3 is made up of 13 amino acids. V gave up 5 bases and J gave up 9 bases, with 13 bases separating them. DNA of the CDR3: TGTGCCAGTAGTCTCAACCAGGGGAGGGAGCTGTTTTTT. Protein sequence: CASSLNQGRELFF. Supplemented by reference TRBV19 and TRBJ2-2, the full variable domain reads DGGITQSPKYLFRKEGQNVTLSCEQNLNHDAMYWYRQDPGQGLRLIYYSQIVNDFQKGDIAEGYSVSREKKESFPLTVTSAQKNPTAFYLCASSLNQGRELFFGEGSRLTVL.

The V and J genes are TRBV11-2 and TRBJ2-2, with D maybe TRBD1 (6 bases). The ends were cut back, 6 bases at V and 2 bases at J, with 10 bases in the middle. This CDR3 contains 14 residues. Germline-derived CDR1 and CDR2 are SGHAT and FQNNGV. In nucleotides, the CDR3 is TGTGCCAGCAGTCCGGGACAAAACACCGGGGAGCTGTTTTTT. This translates into CASSPGQNTGELFF.

This chain uses TRBV5-4 with TRBJ2-1; 7 nucleotides agree with TRBD1. CDR1 SGHNT and CDR2 YYREEE come from the germline V gene (reference sequence). CDR3 length: 14 amino acids. J was trimmed by 3 bases and V by 4 bases; bases with no gene match: 4. The CDR3 DNA sequence: TGTGCCAGCAGCCTTCAGGGGGTCTACAATGAGCAGTTCTTC. Translating it yields CASSLQGVYNEQFF.

This rearrangement joins TRBV27 to TRBJ2-3; 8 bases fit TRBD1. The CDR3 totals 16 residues. Germline-derived CDR1 and CDR2 are MNHEY and SMNVEV (reference sequence). Trimming cost V 5 bases and J 4 bases; bases outside gene matches: 11. This CDR3 reads CASSINSGQGPDTQYF. Written as DNA, the CDR3 is TGTGCCAGCAGTATCAACAGCGGACAGGGACCAGATACGCAGTATTTT.

V is TRBV28 and J is TRBJ1-1; D is unclear. With 5 bases removed from V and 1 base from J, the gap between germline ends came to 14 bases. The CDR3 runs to 15 residues. CDR1 is MDHEN and CDR2 is SYDVKM in the germline V gene. CDR3 coding DNA: TGTGCCAGCAGTACCTTGCGGGATAGGAACACTGAAGCTTTCTTT. This translates into CASSTLRDRNTEAFF.

The chain employs TRBV5-6 and TRBJ1-6; TRBD1 is a possible D gene (6 bases). V lost 1 base to trimming and J lost 7 bases, with 12 bases between them. Germline CDR1 and CDR2: SGHDT and YYEEEE. The CDR3 length is 15 residues. The CDR3 DNA reads as TGTGCCAGCAGCTTGATCGGGGGGCGGAATTCACCCCTCCACTTT. Amino acid sequence: CASSLIGGRNSPLHF.

The chain recombines TRBV27 with TRBJ2-3; possible D gene TRBD1, 6 bases. The CDR3 is made up of 16 amino acids. CDR1 and CDR2 from the germline V gene are MNHEY and SMNVEV (reference sequence). V was shortened by 6 bases and J by 5 bases, with 21 bases between the two germline ends. CDR3 DNA: TGTGCCAGCAGATCCCCGACTCGGACAGCTAAAGATACGCAGTATTTT. Its protein product is CASRSPTRTAKDTQYF.

V gene TRBV7-8 combines with J gene TRBJ2-5; possible D gene TRBD2, 6 bases. The CDR3 totals 15 residues. The germline CDR1 and CDR2 sequences are SGHVS and FQNEAQ. The V end lost 4 bases, the J end lost 4 bases, and 16 bases lay between the germline ends. The chain's CDR3 is CASSSRDSLPETQYF. CDR3 coding DNA: TGTGCCAGCAGCTCCCGGGACTCCCTGCCAGAGACCCAGTACTTC.

This rearrangement joins TRBV11-2 to TRBJ1-5; 7 bases align to TRBD1. The V gene's germline CDR1 is SGHAT and CDR2 FQNNGV. The CDR3 sequence is 15 residues long. Trimming at V came to 6 bases and at J to 3 bases, leaving 8 bases not matched to a gene. CDR3 protein: CASSLDRDVNQPQHF. CDR3 sequence (DNA): TGTGCCAGCAGTCTAGACAGGGACGTCAATCAGCCCCAGCATTTT.

The V and J genes are TRBV11-1 and TRBJ2-7, with a weak D call TRBD1 (6 bases). This CDR3 contains 14 residues. CDR1 is SGHAT and CDR2 is FQDESV in the germline V gene (reference sequence). V gave up 5 bases and J gave up 2 bases, with 13 bases separating them. CDR3 sequence reads: CASSPGTSPYEQYF. CDR3 DNA: TGTGCCAGCAGCCCCGGGACATCCCCCTACGAGCAGTACTTC.

This chain joins TRBV27 and TRBJ1-1; 8 bases fit TRBD1. Germline CDR1 reads MNHEY; CDR2 reads SMNVEV (reference sequence). This CDR3 has 16 residues. Losses at the gene ends were 5 bases for V and 4 bases for J; bases not matched to a gene: 12. CDR3 in DNA: TGTGCCAGCAGTGCCACAGGGGGTATAGATGGCACTGAAGCTTTCTTT. This codes for CASSATGGIDGTEAFF.

The chain uses TRBV19 and TRBJ1-1; 9 positions agree with TRBD1. The V segment lost 5 bases and the J segment 10 bases; nucleotides outside the gene matches: 5. The CDR3 consists of 12 residues. CDR1 and CDR2 from the germline V gene are LNHDA and SQIVND (reference sequence). This chain's CDR3 is CASSDRDRAAFF. The CDR3 nucleotides read TGTGCCAGTAGTGACCGGGACAGGGCAGCTTTCTTT.

The chain recombines TRBV6-1 with TRBJ2-7; 7 bases are shared with TRBD2. This CDR3 is built from 13 residues. The germline V gene encodes CDR1 MNHNS and CDR2 SASEGT. Unmatched junction bases numbered 8, after V lost 0 bases and J lost 12 bases. CDR3 bases: TGTGCCAGCAGTGAAGCGGGTGGGAGGGAACCGTACTTC. It translates to CASSEAGGREPYF.

This clone turned up a few times. The rearrangement uses TRBV29-1 and TRBJ2-6; D possibly corresponds to TRBD1 (5 bases). The CDR3 has 17 amino acids. Germline V lookup: CDR1 SQVTM, CDR2 ANQGSEA. Trimming shortened V by 1 base and J by 4 bases, and 17 bases separated the two germline ends. The CDR3 here is CSVEAIGAGPGANVLTF. The CDR3 DNA reads TGCAGCGTTGAAGCGATTGGGGCAGGGCCCGGGGCCAACGTCCTGACTTTC.